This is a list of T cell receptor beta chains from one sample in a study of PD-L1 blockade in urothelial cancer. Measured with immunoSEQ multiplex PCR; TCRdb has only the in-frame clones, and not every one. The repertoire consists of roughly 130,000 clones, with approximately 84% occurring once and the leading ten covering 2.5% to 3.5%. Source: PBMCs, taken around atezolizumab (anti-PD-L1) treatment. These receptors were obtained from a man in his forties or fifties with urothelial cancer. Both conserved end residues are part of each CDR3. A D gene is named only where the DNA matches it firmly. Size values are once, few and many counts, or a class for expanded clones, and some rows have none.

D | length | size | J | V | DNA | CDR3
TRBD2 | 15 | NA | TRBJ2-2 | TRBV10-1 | TGCGCCAGCAGTGCGGGACTACGGCGCTCCGGGGAGCTGTTTTTT | CASSAGLRRSGELFF
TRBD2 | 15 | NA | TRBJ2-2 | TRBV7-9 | TGTGCCAGCAAGGAGCGGGGCCTGAACACCGGGGAGCTGTTTTTT | CASKERGLNTGELFF
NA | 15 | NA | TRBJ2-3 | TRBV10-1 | TGCGCCAGCAGTGAGTCGAGCCAGGGCACAGATACGCAGTATTTT | CASSESSQGTDTQYF
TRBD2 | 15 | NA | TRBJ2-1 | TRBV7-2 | TGTGCCAGCAGCTTAGGTCCCGGGGGGTACAATGAGCAGTTCTTC | CASSLGPGGYNEQFF
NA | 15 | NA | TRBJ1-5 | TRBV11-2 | TGTGCCAGCAGCTTAGATGGGAGGGCCTGGCAGCCCCAGCATTTT | CASSLDGRAWQPQHF
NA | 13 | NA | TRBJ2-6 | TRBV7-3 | TGTGCCAGCAGTCTTACAGGGGCCAACGTCCTGACTTTC | CASSLTGANVLTF
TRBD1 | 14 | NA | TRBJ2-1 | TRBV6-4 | TGTGCCAGCAGTCCCGGGACAGGATACAATGAGCAGTTCTTC | CASSPGTGYNEQFF
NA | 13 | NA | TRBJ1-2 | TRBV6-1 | TGTGCCAGCAGTGACGGGGGGCGGTATGGCTACACCTTC | CASSDGGRYGYTF
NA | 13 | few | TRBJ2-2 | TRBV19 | TGTGCCAGTAGCTACCTGAACACCGGGGAGCTGTTTTTT | CASSYLNTGELFF
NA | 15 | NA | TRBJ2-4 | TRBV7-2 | TGTGCCAGCAGCTTAGGTGGGATTCAGAGCGGCATTCAGTACTTC | CASSLGGIQSGIQYF
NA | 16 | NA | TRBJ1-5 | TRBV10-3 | TGTGCCATCAGTGAGTCGGCAGGAAAGGGCAATCAGCCCCAGCATTTT | CAISESAGKGNQPQHF
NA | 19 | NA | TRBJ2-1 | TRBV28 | TGTGCCAGCAGTTTTTCGGACTATTTTAGCCGGAGCTCCTACAATGAGCAGTTCTTC | CASSFSDYFSRSSYNEQFF
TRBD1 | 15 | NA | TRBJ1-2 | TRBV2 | TGTGCCAGCTTTGGGGGGCACAGGGGTGACTATGGCTACACCTTC | CASFGGHRGDYGYTF
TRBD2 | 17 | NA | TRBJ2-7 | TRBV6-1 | TGTGCCAGCAGTGAAGCGCGAAGCGGGAGCATTCCATACGAGCAGTACTTC | CASSEARSGSIPYEQYF
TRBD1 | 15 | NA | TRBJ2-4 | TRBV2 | TGTGCCAGCGTGATACAGGGGCTAGCCAAAAACATTCAGTACTTC | CASVIQGLAKNIQYF
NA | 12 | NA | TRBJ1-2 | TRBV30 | TGTGCCTGGAGCCGAAAGACAGGCGGCTACACCTTC | CAWSRKTGGYTF
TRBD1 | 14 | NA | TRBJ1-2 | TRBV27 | TGTGCCAGCAGTTTGTTACAGGGGGCGGCTGGCTACACCTTC | CASSLLQGAAGYTF